One sample yielded the 4 T cell receptor beta chains listed below, sequenced in a study of blood T cells in healthy people across ages. Sample-barcoded 5' priming and a J-beta primer mix drove a second PCR of about 6 to 12 cycles. TCRdb reprocessed the 5' RACE reads with MiXCR, giving one entry per CDR3 protein. Of 720,000 or so distinct CDR3 sequences detected, over 40% appear once; the ten largest clones hold around 30%. Sequenced material: blood. These receptors came from a man at least 80 years old in good health.

V usage is TRBV7-2 and J usage is TRBJ2-7; 13 bases map to TRBD2. The CDR3 runs 17 residues. In germline, CDR1 is SGHTA, CDR2 FQGNSA. The V gene end was trimmed by 1 base and the J gene end by 3 bases; junction bases not matched to a gene: 6. The CDR3 DNA follows: TGTGCCAGCAGCTTAGACGGGACTAGCGGGGCTAACTACGAGCAGTACTTC. Amino acid sequence: CASSLDGTSGANYEQYF.

This clonotype was detected only once. The rearrangement links TRBV9 to TRBJ2-1; TRBD1 matches 7 bases. With 4 bases clipped from V and 0 bases from J, the junction kept 10 bases outside the gene matches. Germline loops: CDR1 SGDLS, CDR2 YYNGEE. CDR3 length: 17 residues. CDR3 in amino acids: CASSPRDSLSSYNEQFF. DNA for the CDR3: TGTGCCAGCAGCCCCCGGGACAGCCTCAGCTCCTACAATGAGCAGTTCTTC.

V usage is TRBV25-1 and J usage is TRBJ1-6, with no clear D. V was trimmed by 1 base and J by 5 bases, leaving 9 bases between them. This CDR3 is built from 15 residues. The germline gives CDR1 MGHDK, CDR2 SYGVNS. CDR3 DNA sequence: TGTGCCAGCAGTGAATGGTTGGCAGATAATTCACCCCTCCACTTT. This encodes CASSEWLADNSPLHF.

CDR3 nucleotides: TGCGCCAGCAGCTTGTCTGGGACAATCAATAATTCACCCCTCCACTTT. The encoded protein is CASSLSGTINNSPLHF. The gene calls are TRBV5-1 and TRBJ1-6, with D possibly being TRBD1 (6 bases). From germline, CDR1 is SGHRS and CDR2 YFSETQ. This CDR3 spans 16 amino acids. V shed 1 base and J shed 5 bases, with 13 bases lying between them.